The 18 T cell receptor beta chains below were found in one sample sequenced in a study of T cell responses to AZD1222 COVID-19 vaccine (dated by TCRdb to about 2021). The method behind the library was the immunoSEQ multiplex PCR assay. TCRdb carries this immuneACCESS record with in-frame sequences only. Its versions omit some clonotypes, under half of them owing to an unresolved V gene in the studies checked, with the rest unexplained. The sample table contains 97,000 or so clones; only one count was recorded for over 75% of them. 2.8% of the sample comes from the top ten. This specimen's time point label, per the study, means: baseline before first vaccination. The sample was peripheral blood, taken on day 0 of AZD1222 vaccination. The source of these receptors is an adult in good health.

The chain links TRBV10-2 to TRBJ2-3; no clear D. V was trimmed by 8 bases and J by 2 bases, leaving 5 bases between them. Germline lookup yields CDR1 WSHSY and CDR2 SAAADI. CDR3 length equals 11 residues. The CDR3 here is CASLNTDTQYF. DNA for the CDR3: TGCGCCAGCCTTAACACAGATACGCAGTATTTT.

V usage is TRBV7-3 and J usage is TRBJ2-1; D might be TRBD1 (6 bases). V gave up 5 bases and J gave up 0 bases, with 14 bases separating them. This CDR3 contains 16 residues. Germline V lookup: CDR1 SGHTA, CDR2 FQGTGA. CDR3 protein: CASSRTAMTSYNEQFF. Here the CDR3 DNA reads TGTGCCAGCAGCAGGACAGCTATGACCTCCTACAATGAGCAGTTCTTC.

The chain links TRBV25-1 to TRBJ2-3, with 7 bases fitting TRBD2. Germline loops: CDR1 MGHDK, CDR2 SYGVNS. V was clipped by 2 bases and J by 2 bases; unmatched bases: 10. The CDR3 loop spans 17 amino acids. CDR3 residues: CASSETSGLADTDTQYF. The DNA of the CDR3 is TGTGCCAGCAGTGAAACCTCAGGGCTAGCGGACACAGATACGCAGTATTTT.

The chain has TRBV30 and TRBJ2-7; weak D call: TRBD1 (6 bases). CDR3 length: 16 residues. Germline V gene sequence: CDR1 GTSNPN, CDR2 SVGIG (reference sequence). V was cut by 4 bases and J by 4 bases, with 23 bases left in between. DNA of the CDR3: TGTGCCTGGACCCGGGGACCGGGACAAGAATTGTACGAGCAGTACTTC. It specifies CAWTRGPGQELYEQYF.

The chain uses TRBV7-8 and TRBJ1-4; D unresolved. The CDR3 length is 14 residues. Trimming took off 5 bases at V and 8 bases at J, with 15 bases between the two ends. Germline V lookup: CDR1 SGHVS, CDR2 FQNEAQ. CDR3 nucleotide sequence: TGTGCCAGCAGCCCTGACACTCCCTGGGAAAAACTGTTTTTT. Amino acid sequence: CASSPDTPWEKLFF.

V and J are TRBV28 and TRBJ1-4; 10 nucleotides agree with TRBD1. V trimming: 6 bases; J trimming: 11 bases; junction bases outside the gene matches: 9. Germline values: CDR1 MDHEN, CDR2 SYDVKM. There are 14 residues in the CDR3. The CDR3 sequence: CASSVSSGQGKLFF. The DNA of the CDR3 is TGTGCCAGCAGCGTGAGTTCGGGACAGGGGAAACTGTTTTTT. The full variable domain, completed using reference TRBV28 and TRBJ1-4, is DVKVTQSSRYLVKRTGEKVFLECVQDMDHENMFWYRQDPGLGLRLIYFSYDVKMKEKGDIPEGYSVSREKKERFSLILESASTNQTSMYLCASSVSSGQGKLFFGSGTQLSVL.

The chain joins TRBV12-3 or TRBV12-4 to TRBJ1-1; D is ambiguous. The CDR3 has 12 amino acids. V shed 5 bases and J shed 12 bases, with 16 bases lying between them. The DNA of the CDR3 is TGTGCCAGCAGTGAGGGCGGTCCATACCCTTTCTTT. Its translation is CASSEGGPYPFF.

Concerning this clone itself: The junction differs from germline at one of its ends, possibly a read error. This chain joins TRBV7-7 and TRBJ2-1; D not certain. From germline, CDR1 is SSHAT and CDR2 FNYEAQ (reference sequence). CDR3 length: 16 amino acids. Here the CDR3 DNA reads TGTGCTAGCAGCAACTCGGCGGAGAGCTCCTACAATGAGCAGTTCTTC. Its protein product is CASSNSAESSYNEQFF.

The CDR3 spells CASSWTGAGELFF. CDR3 nucleotide sequence: TGTGCCAGCAGTTGGACAGGGGCCGGGGAGCTGTTTTTT. V and J are TRBV12-3 or TRBV12-4 and TRBJ2-2; 9 bases line up with TRBD1. V was clipped by 4 bases and J by 6 bases; unmatched bases: 0. The CDR3 consists of 13 residues.

This clone was detected a few times. V is TRBV7-8 and J is TRBJ1-2, with D maybe TRBD1 (5 bases). Trimming took 1 base from V and 3 from J, leaving 12 bases between them. Germline V gives CDR1 SGHVS, CDR2 FQNEAQ. The length of the CDR3 is 15 residues. As DNA, the CDR3 is TGTGCCAGCAGCTTAGTTCCAGGGTTTGACTATGGCTACACCTTC. Amino acids: CASSLVPGFDYGYTF.

The J gene is TRBJ1-1, the V gene TRBV2; 10 bases agree with TRBD1. The germline CDR1 and CDR2 sequences are SNHLY and FYNNEI. The CDR3 is 16 amino acids. V was clipped by 4 bases and J by 0 bases; unmatched bases: 5. The CDR3 is CASSADRGPLNTEAFF. For the CDR3, the DNA is TGTGCCAGCAGTGCTGACAGGGGGCCTTTGAACACTGAAGCTTTCTTT.

This chain links TRBV29-1 with TRBJ2-6, with D unclear. The CDR3 contains 14 residues. CDR1 and CDR2 (germline): SQVTM, ANQGSEA. The V gene lost 4 bases and the J gene lost 0 bases, with 7 bases spanning the gap. CDR3 residues: CSVGLGSGANVLTF. The DNA for the CDR3 is TGCAGCGTTGGATTGGGCTCTGGGGCCAACGTCCTGACTTTC.

The gene calls are TRBV10-1 and TRBJ2-3; the match to TRBD2 covers 7 bases. J lost 2 bases, V lost 4 bases, and 9 bases had no gene match. The CDR3 consists of 16 residues. Per germline, CDR1 WNHNN and CDR2 SYGVQD (reference sequence). Here the CDR3 DNA reads TGCGCCAGCAGTGGCTCCGGCGGGAGTAACACAGATACGCAGTATTTT. This translates into CASSGSGGSNTDTQYF.

This chain joins TRBV19 and TRBJ1-1; D is uncertain. Looked up from germline, CDR1 is LNHDA and CDR2 is SQIVND (reference sequence). The length of the CDR3 is 15 residues. Trimming left V 9 bases short and J 0 bases short, with 17 bases between. The CDR3 spells CASTSAPSLNTEAFF. In DNA form, the CDR3 reads TGTGCCAGCACGTCAGCCCCGAGTTTGAACACTGAAGCTTTCTTT. The full variable domain, rest sourced from reference TRBV19 and TRBJ1-1, is DGGITQSPKYLFRKEGQNVTLSCEQNLNHDAMYWYRQDPGQGLRLIYYSQIVNDFQKGDIAEGYSVSREKKESFPLTVTSAQKNPTAFYLCASTSAPSLNTEAFFGQGTRLTVV.

The chain is built from TRBV10-3 and TRBJ1-1, with D possibly being TRBD1 (5 bases). Trimming shortened V by 6 bases and J by 0 bases, and 14 bases separated the two germline ends. Per the germline V gene, CDR1 is ENHRY and CDR2 is SYGVKD. The length of the CDR3 is 15 residues. CDR3 bases: TGTGCCATCAGACACCGGGACGGGCTGAACACTGAAGCTTTCTTT. Its translation is CAIRHRDGLNTEAFF.

The J gene is TRBJ2-1, the V gene TRBV19; no firm D call. Germline loops: CDR1 LNHDA, CDR2 SQIVND (reference sequence). Trimming shortened V by 7 bases and J by 9 bases, and 25 bases separated the two germline ends. CDR3 length: 16 residues. For the CDR3, the DNA is TGTGCCAGTACCCCTTCTCGGCCCGCCCGCTGGAGTGAGCAGTTCTTC. Protein product: CASTPSRPARWSEQFF.

The V gene is TRBV28, the J gene TRBJ1-5, with unresolved D. This CDR3 has 16 residues. Germline V gives CDR1 MDHEN, CDR2 SYDVKM. Trimming shortened V by 5 bases and J by 0 bases, and 14 bases separated the two germline ends. The CDR3 sequence: CASSRLMIGSNQPQHF. CDR3 in DNA: TGTGCCAGCAGTCGTCTTATGATAGGTAGCAATCAGCCCCAGCATTTT.

The chain uses TRBV4-1 and TRBJ1-1; TRBD1 is a possible D gene (5 bases). This CDR3 has 13 residues. The V end was cut by 5 bases, the J end by 2 bases, with 9 bases between. CDR1 and CDR2 from the germline V gene are MGHRA and YSYEKL. The CDR3 region has the DNA TGCGCCAGCAGCTGGGACGGTAACACTGAAGCTTTCTTT. Its translation is CASSWDGNTEAFF.